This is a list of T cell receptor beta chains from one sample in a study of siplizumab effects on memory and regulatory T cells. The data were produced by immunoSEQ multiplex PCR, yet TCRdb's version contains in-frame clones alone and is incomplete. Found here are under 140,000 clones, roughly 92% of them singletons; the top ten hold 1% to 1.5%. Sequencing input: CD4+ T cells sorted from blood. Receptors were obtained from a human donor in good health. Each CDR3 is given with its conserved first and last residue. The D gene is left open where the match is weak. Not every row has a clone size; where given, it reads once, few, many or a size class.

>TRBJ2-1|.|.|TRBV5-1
CASSASGAGQINEQFF
TGCGCCAGCAGCGCCTCCGGTGCAGGACAGATAAATGAGCAGTTCTTC
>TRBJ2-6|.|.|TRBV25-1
CASVSGANVLTF
TGTGCCAGTGTGTCTGGGGCCAACGTCCTGACTTTC
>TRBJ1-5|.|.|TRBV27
CASSRSIDSNQPQHF
TGTGCCAGCAGTCGATCGATCGACAGCAATCAGCCCCAGCATTTT
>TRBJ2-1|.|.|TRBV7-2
CASSANMGRGDNEQFF
TGTGCCAGCAGCGCAAACATGGGAAGGGGGGACAATGAGCAGTTCTTC
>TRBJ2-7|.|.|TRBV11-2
CASSFIDEQYF
TGTGCCAGCAGCTTTATAGACGAGCAGTACTTC
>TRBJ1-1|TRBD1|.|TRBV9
CASSPSDRPNTEAFF
TGTGCCAGCAGCCCATCGGACAGGCCGAACACTGAAGCTTTCTTT
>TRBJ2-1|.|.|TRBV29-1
CSVVRRGVGPSYNEQFF
TGCAGCGTTGTTCGCAGGGGCGTAGGGCCATCCTACAATGAGCAGTTCTTC
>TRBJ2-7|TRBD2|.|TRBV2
CASSDGGVTYEQYF
TGTGCCAGCAGTGATGGGGGGGTTACCTACGAGCAGTACTTC
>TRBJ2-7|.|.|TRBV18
CASSPLPPEQYF
TGTGCCAGCTCACCACTCCCCCCGGAGCAGTACTTC
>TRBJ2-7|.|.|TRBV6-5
CASSYSFFDRTYEQYF
TGTGCCAGCAGTTACTCGTTTTTTGACAGGACCTACGAGCAGTACTTC
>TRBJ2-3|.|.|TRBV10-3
CAISEFEGTDTQYF
TGTGCCATCAGTGAGTTTGAGGGCACAGATACGCAGTATTTT
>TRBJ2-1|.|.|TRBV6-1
CASRPGRTSYNEQFF
TGTGCCAGCAGACCCGGACGGACTTCCTACAATGAGCAGTTCTTC
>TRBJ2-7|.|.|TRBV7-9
CASSLTAGKEDEQYF
TGTGCCAGCAGCTTAACTGCGGGGAAGGAAGACGAGCAGTACTTC
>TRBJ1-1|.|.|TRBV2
CASYLDMRTEAFF
TGTGCCAGCTATTTGGATATGCGCACTGAAGCTTTCTTT
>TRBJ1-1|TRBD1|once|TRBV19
CASSSDRAVLTEAFF
TGTGCCAGTAGTTCGGACAGGGCGGTCCTCACTGAAGCTTTCTTT
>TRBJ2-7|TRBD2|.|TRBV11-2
CASSSRLSGEYEQYF
TGTGCCAGCAGCTCCCGACTGAGCGGGGAGTACGAGCAGTACTTC
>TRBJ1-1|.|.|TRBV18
CASSPATNTEAFF
TGTGCCAGCTCACCTGCGACTAACACTGAAGCTTTCTTT
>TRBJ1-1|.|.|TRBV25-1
CASSLAGRKGEAFF
TGTGCCAGCAGTCTTGCAGGGCGAAAGGGTGAAGCTTTCTTT
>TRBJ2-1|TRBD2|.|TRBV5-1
CASAGQAGREGQVEQFF
TGCGCCAGCGCAGGGCAGGCCGGTCGGGAGGGCCAGGTTGAGCAGTTCTTC
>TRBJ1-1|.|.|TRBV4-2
CASSQDRLTGTEAFF
TGTGCCAGCAGCCAAGATAGATTGACAGGCACTGAAGCTTTCTTT
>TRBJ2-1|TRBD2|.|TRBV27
CASTPMGLAGGSYNEQFF
TGTGCCAGCACCCCGATGGGACTAGCGGGAGGGTCTTACAATGAGCAGTTCTTC
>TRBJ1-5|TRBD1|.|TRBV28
CASKSQGDGRPQHF
TGTGCCAGCAAATCACAGGGGGACGGGCGGCCCCAGCATTTT
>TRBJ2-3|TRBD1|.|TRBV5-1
CASSLGTGGVDTQYF
TGCGCCAGCAGCCTCGGGACAGGGGGCGTGGATACGCAGTATTTT
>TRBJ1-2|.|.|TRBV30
CAWSPGDGYTF
TGTGCCTGGAGCCCAGGGGACGGCTACACCTTC
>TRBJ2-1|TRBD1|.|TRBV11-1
CASSRLGTGYNEQFF
TGTGCCAGCAGCCGACTAGGGACAGGGTACAATGAGCAGTTCTTC
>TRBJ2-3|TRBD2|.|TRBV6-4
CASSGTSGSDTQYF
TGTGCCAGCAGTGGGACTAGCGGGTCAGATACGCAGTATTTT
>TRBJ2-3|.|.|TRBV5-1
CASSPLERDTQYF
TGCGCCAGCAGCCCGTTGGAGAGAGATACGCAGTATTTT
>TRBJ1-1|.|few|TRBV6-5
CASSYEGRANTEAFF
TGTGCCAGCAGTTACGAGGGCAGGGCGAACACTGAAGCTTTCTTT
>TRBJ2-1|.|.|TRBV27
CASSFLETYNEQFF
TGTGCCAGCAGTTTTCTAGAAACGTACAATGAGCAGTTCTTC
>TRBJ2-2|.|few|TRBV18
CASSLDQANTGELFF
TGTGCCAGCTCATTGGACCAGGCCAACACCGGGGAGCTGTTTTTT
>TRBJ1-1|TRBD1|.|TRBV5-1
CASSQGGPTEAFF
TGCGCCAGCAGCCAGGGGGGCCCAACTGAAGCTTTCTTT
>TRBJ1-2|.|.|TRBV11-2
CASSLGLGYGYTF
TGTGCCAGCAGCTTAGGCTTGGGCTATGGCTACACCTTC
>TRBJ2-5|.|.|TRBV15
CATSREGTKLRETQYF
TGTGCCACCAGCAGAGAGGGGACAAAGCTTCGAGAGACCCAGTACTTC
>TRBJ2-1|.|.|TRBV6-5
CASRRAAVAYNEQFF
TGTGCCAGCAGAAGGGCGGCCGTTGCCTACAATGAGCAGTTCTTC
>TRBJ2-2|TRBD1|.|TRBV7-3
CASSLRTGSTGELFF
TGTGCCAGCAGCTTAAGGACAGGGTCGACCGGGGAGCTGTTTTTT
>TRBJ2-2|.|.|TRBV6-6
CASSPGLPTGELFF
TGTGCCAGCAGCCCGGGACTGCCCACCGGGGAGCTGTTTTTT
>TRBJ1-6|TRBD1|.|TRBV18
CASSPTGDFNSPLHF
TGTGCCAGCTCTCCTACAGGGGATTTTAATTCACCCCTCCACTTT
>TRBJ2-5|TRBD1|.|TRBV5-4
CASSRTGQETQYF
TGTGCCAGCAGCCGGACAGGGCAAGAGACCCAGTACTTC
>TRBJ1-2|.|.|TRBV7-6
CASSTTMGRIDGYTF
TGTGCCAGCAGTACCACAATGGGGCGAATTGATGGCTACACCTTC
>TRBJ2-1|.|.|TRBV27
CASSFLTGRVSYNEQFF
TGTGCCAGCAGTTTCCTGACGGGACGGGTATCCTACAATGAGCAGTTCTTC
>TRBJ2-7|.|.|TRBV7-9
CASSTSAYEQYF
TGTGCCAGCAGCACTTCAGCTTACGAGCAGTACTTC
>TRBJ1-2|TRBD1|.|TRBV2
CASSAETGTVGYTF
TGTGCCAGCAGTGCAGAGACAGGGACAGTTGGCTACACCTTC
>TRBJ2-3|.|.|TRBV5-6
CASSFVGVKTDTQYF
TGTGCCAGCAGCTTCGTGGGAGTTAAGACAGATACGCAGTATTTT
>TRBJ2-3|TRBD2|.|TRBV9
CASSVSLAGVQDTQYF
TGTGCCAGCAGCGTAAGTCTAGCGGGAGTGCAAGATACGCAGTATTTT
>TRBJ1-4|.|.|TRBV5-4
CASSIRRTTNEKLFF
TGTGCCAGCAGCATCCGAAGGACGACTAATGAAAAACTGTTTTTT
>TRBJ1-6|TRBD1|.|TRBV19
CASSILGQYNSPLHF
TGTGCCAGTAGTATTCTGGGACAGTATAATTCACCCCTCCACTTT
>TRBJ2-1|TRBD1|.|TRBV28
CASSLEGGDYNEQFF
TGTGCCAGCAGTTTGGAAGGGGGCGACTACAATGAGCAGTTCTTC
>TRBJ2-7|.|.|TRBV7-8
CASSARDNSYEQYF
TGTGCCAGCAGCGCTAGGGACAACTCCTACGAGCAGTACTTC
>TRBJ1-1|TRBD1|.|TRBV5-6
CASSLGDRGRPEAFF
TGTGCCAGCAGCTTGGGTGACAGGGGGAGGCCTGAAGCTTTCTTT
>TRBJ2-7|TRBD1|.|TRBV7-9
CASSKDRVHEQYF
TGTGCCAGCAGCAAAGACAGGGTTCACGAGCAGTACTTC
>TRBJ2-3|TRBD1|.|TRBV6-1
CASSVGQGGTDTQYF
TGTGCCAGCAGTGTGGGACAGGGGGGCACAGATACGCAGTATTTT